The following is a TCR beta chain sequence with its context. Its cognate antigen is unknown. In the original workflow: Filtering was not the same, since immunoSEQ gave junction-only sequences without quality scores. Measured with immunoSEQ multiplex PCR; TCRdb has only the in-frame clones, and not every one. V and J calls and clone size are as listed in that table; D and trimming were resolved from the DNA. The data contain 2,500,000 or so clones, under 95% of them singletons. These data come from a study of shared clonotypes between healthy human individuals. Whole-study results and caveats: Several donors shared around 5.2% of their naive CD4 clonotypes.

From CD4+ cells came CD45RA+ naive and CD45RA-negative memory subsets. The receptor's source is a man aged 18-30 years in good health. Some clones in this sample may be carry-over from other donors' samples. Sequencing was done on a sample of naive CD4+ T cells from PBMCs. The subset here: CD45RA+ positively selected.

As DNA, the CDR3 is TGTGCCAGCAGCCAAGATCGAGGCTCCTTTTATGGCTACACCTTC. Translating gives CASSQDRGSFYGYTF. The chain uses TRBV14 and TRBJ1-2; D remains ambiguous. CDR1 and CDR2 from the germline V gene are SGHDN and FVKESK. With 0 bases removed from V and 5 bases from J, the gap between germline ends came to 13 bases. This CDR3 has 15 amino acids.